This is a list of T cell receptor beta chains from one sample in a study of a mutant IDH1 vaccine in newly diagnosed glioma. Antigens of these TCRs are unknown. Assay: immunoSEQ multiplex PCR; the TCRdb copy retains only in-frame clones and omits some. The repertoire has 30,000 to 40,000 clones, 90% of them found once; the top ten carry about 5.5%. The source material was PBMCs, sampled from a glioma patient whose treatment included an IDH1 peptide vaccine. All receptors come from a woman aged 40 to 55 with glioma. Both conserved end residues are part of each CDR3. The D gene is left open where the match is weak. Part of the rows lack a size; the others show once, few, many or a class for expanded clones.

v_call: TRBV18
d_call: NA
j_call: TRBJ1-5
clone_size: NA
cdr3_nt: TGTGCCAGCTCACCCACCCAGGGCAATCAGCCCCAGCATTTT
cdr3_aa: CASSPTQGNQPQHF

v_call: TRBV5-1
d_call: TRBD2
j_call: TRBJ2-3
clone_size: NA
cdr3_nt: TGCGCCAGCAAGGGGCTAGCGGGAAGTAGCACAGATACGCAGTATTTT
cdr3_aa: CASKGLAGSSTDTQYF

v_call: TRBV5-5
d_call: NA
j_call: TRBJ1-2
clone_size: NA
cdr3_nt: TGTGCCAGCAGCTTCAACGACAGGACGAACTATGGCTACACCTTC
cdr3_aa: CASSFNDRTNYGYTF

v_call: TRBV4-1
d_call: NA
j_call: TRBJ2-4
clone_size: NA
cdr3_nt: TGCGCCAGCAGCCAAGCAGCCTGGGGGGACATTCAGTACTTC
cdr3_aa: CASSQAAWGDIQYF

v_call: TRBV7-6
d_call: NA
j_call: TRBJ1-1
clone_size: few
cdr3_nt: TGTGCCAGCAGCCCCACATGGGGGCAAGACTTGAACACTGAAGCTTTCTTT
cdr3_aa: CASSPTWGQDLNTEAFF

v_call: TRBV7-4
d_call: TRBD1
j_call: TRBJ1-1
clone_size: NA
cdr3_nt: TGTGCCAGCAGCCCAAATTCGACAGGGAACCCGAACACTGAAGCTTTCTTT
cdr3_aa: CASSPNSTGNPNTEAFF

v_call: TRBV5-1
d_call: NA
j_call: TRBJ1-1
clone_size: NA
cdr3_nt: TGCGCCAGCAGCTTGGGGGTTTCCACTGAAGCTTTCTTT
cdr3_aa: CASSLGVSTEAFF

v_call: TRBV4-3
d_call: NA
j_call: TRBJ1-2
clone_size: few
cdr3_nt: TGCGCCAGCAGCCAAGGAGGTCGGGTCGGGTATGGCTACACCTTC
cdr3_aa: CASSQGGRVGYGYTF

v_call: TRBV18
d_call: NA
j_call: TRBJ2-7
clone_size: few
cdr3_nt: TGTGCCAGCTCACCCGCCGACTGGGGGGAGCAGTACTTC
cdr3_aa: CASSPADWGEQYF

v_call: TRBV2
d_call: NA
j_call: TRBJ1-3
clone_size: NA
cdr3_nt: TGTGCCAGCAGTGCCAGTGGTAAGGGGCCCGCTGGAAACACCATATATTTT
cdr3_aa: CASSASGKGPAGNTIYF

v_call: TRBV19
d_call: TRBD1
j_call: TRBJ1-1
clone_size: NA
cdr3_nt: TGTGCCAGTAGTATACCAACCCCCGCCGGGACAGGGCGCACTGAAGCTTTCTTT
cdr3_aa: CASSIPTPAGTGRTEAFF

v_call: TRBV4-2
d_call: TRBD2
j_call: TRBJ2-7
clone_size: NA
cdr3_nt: TGTGCCAGCAGCCAAAATCTAGCGGGAGGGCCTCGTGAGCAGTACTTC
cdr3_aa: CASSQNLAGGPREQYF

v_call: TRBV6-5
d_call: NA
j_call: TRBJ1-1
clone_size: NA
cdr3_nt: TGTGCCAGCAGTTACTCGAGTGGGAATGCTGAAGCTTTCTTT
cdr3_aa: CASSYSSGNAEAFF